Listed below are T cell receptor beta chains from one sample, sequenced in a study of T cells in localized non-small cell lung cancer. Some clones are missing from TCRdb's copy, which holds only in-frame ones; the method was immunoSEQ multiplex PCR. The data contain under 9,500 clones, approximately 90% of them seen just once; the ten biggest clones take up 6.5% to 8.5%. The input for sequencing was peripheral blood, taken before any cancer treatment. These receptors were obtained from a woman between 35 and 75 years old with stage I squamous cell lung carcinoma. Both conserved end residues are part of each CDR3. The D gene is left open where the match is weak. A row's size may be missing; if present it is once, few, many or a size class.

clone_size j_call v_call d_call cdr3_nt cdr3_aa
NA TRBJ2-2 TRBV7-8 NA TGTGCCAGCAGCAGGGCCGCCGGGGTAAAGGACGGGGAGCTGTTTTTT CASSRAAGVKDGELFF
NA TRBJ1-6 TRBV9 NA TGTGCCAGCAGCGTAACTGGTTCACCCCTCCACTTT CASSVTGSPLHF
NA TRBJ1-1 TRBV7-6 TRBD1 TGTGCCAGCAGCTTAGCGGGGACAGGGGGCGCGACTGAAGCTTTCTTT CASSLAGTGGATEAFF
once TRBJ2-7 TRBV5-1 TRBD1 TGCGCCAGCAGCCCGACAGGGGGCATTTACGAGCAGTACTTC CASSPTGGIYEQYF
NA TRBJ1-2 TRBV29-1 TRBD1 TGCAGCGGGGGACAGGATACCTATGGCTACACCTTC CSGGQDTYGYTF
NA TRBJ1-2 TRBV6-1 TRBD1 TGTGCCAGCCTTCTCCGGGACAGGGAAAACTATGGCTACACCTTC CASLLRDRENYGYTF
once TRBJ1-2 TRBV18 TRBD1 TGTGCCAGCTCACCAAGGGACAGGGGTTCGGATGGCTACACCTTC CASSPRDRGSDGYTF
NA TRBJ1-3 TRBV30 NA TGTGCCTGCTCCCCCTACAGCGGCTCTGGAAACACCATATATTTT CACSPYSGSGNTIYF
NA TRBJ1-1 TRBV19 TRBD1 TGTGCCAGTAGTATAGGGACAGGCCCCCCTGAAGCTTTCTTT CASSIGTGPPEAFF
NA TRBJ2-5 TRBV11-2 NA TGTGCCAGCAGCTTATTCGTTCAAGAGACCCAGTACTTC CASSLFVQETQYF
once TRBJ1-3 TRBV18 TRBD1 TGTGCCAGCTCATACGGACAGGGAGGAAACACCATATATTTT CASSYGQGGNTIYF
NA TRBJ1-1 TRBV6-1 NA TGTGCCAGCAGTGAAGCAACTCAGGGCCCTGAAGCTTTCTTT CASSEATQGPEAFF
NA TRBJ1-2 TRBV30 TRBD1 TGTGCCTGGAGTGACCGGGCACCGGGACAGCTAGAAAGGGGGGGCTACACCTTC CAWSDRAPGQLERGGYTF
NA TRBJ2-1 TRBV9 TRBD2 TGTGCCAGCAGCGCTAGGACTAGCGGGGGCTATGAGCAGTTCTTC CASSARTSGGYEQFF
NA TRBJ2-1 TRBV19 NA TGTGCCAGCAGAGATATCGGAGAAACCGGCTCCTACAATGAGCAGTTCTTC CASRDIGETGSYNEQFF
few TRBJ1-6 TRBV5-1 NA TGCGCCAGCAGCTTGGGGACCGGGCAGCCTTCCTATTCACCCCTCCACTTT CASSLGTGQPSYSPLHF
NA TRBJ2-7 TRBV2 NA TGTGCCAGCACACGAGGGAGGACAGGAAGCGAGCAGTACTTC CASTRGRTGSEQYF
NA TRBJ2-5 TRBV2 NA TGTGCCAGCAGTGCCCTTCTGGGGGAGACCCAGTACTTC CASSALLGETQYF
NA TRBJ1-1 TRBV30 NA TGTGCCTGGAGTGTATACACTGAAGCTTTCTTT CAWSVYTEAFF
NA TRBJ2-7 TRBV25-1 NA TGTGCCAGCAGTGAATTTGGGCCCCCGTACGAGCAGTACTTC CASSEFGPPYEQYF
NA TRBJ2-7 TRBV7-9 NA TGTGCCAGCAGCGCAATGGGCTACGAGCAGTACTTC CASSAMGYEQYF
NA TRBJ1-1 TRBV29-1 TRBD1 TGCAGCGTGAGGCAGGGGGGCACTGAAGCTTTCTTT CSVRQGGTEAFF
NA TRBJ1-2 TRBV19 NA TGTGCCAGTAGTATAGTACCTCAATGGTCGGCGGACAGAACAGATGGCTACACCTTC CASSIVPQWSADRTDGYTF
NA TRBJ2-5 TRBV9 TRBD2 TGTGCCAGCAGCATAGGACTAGCGGGGGCCCAAGAGACCCAGTACTTC CASSIGLAGAQETQYF
NA TRBJ2-3 TRBV7-9 TRBD2 TGTGCCAGCAGTTCTAATTATCTAGCGGGGACAGATACGCAGTATTTT CASSSNYLAGTDTQYF
NA TRBJ2-3 TRBV5-1 NA TGCGCCAGCAGCTTGATGCCAGGGACCAGCACAGATACGCAGTATTTT CASSLMPGTSTDTQYF
NA TRBJ2-7 TRBV6-1 NA TGTGCCAGCAGTACAACCGGGACTCTCTACGAGCAGTACTTC CASSTTGTLYEQYF
once TRBJ1-4 TRBV11-2 NA TGTGCCAGCAGCTTAGTTGGAACCTCCGGCGAAAAACTGTTTTTT CASSLVGTSGEKLFF
NA TRBJ2-2 TRBV5-6 NA TGTGCCAGCACCCTACAGGGCGAGGAATATAACGGGGAGCTGTTTTTT CASTLQGEEYNGELFF
NA TRBJ2-7 TRBV29-1 TRBD1 TGCAGCGTCGGTGGGGGACAGGCCTTCCCCTACGAGCAGTACTTC CSVGGGQAFPYEQYF
once TRBJ2-5 TRBV2 NA TGTGCCAGCAGGAACAGGGGAGGGGAGACCCAGTACTTC CASRNRGGETQYF
NA TRBJ1-4 TRBV7-9 NA TGTGCCAGCAGCTGCCTGAAATGCGAAAAACTGTTTTTT CASSCLKCEKLFF
NA TRBJ1-5 TRBV27 NA TGTGCCAGCAGTTTTGAGGGCAGGCAGCCCCAGCATTTT CASSFEGRQPQHF
NA TRBJ2-7 TRBV11-2 NA TGTGCCAGCAGCTTAGGTTTCGGGGGGCCCTACGAGCAGTACTTC CASSLGFGGPYEQYF
once TRBJ2-3 TRBV7-3 TRBD2 TGTGCCAGCAGCTTAACGGGGGGGACGACAGATACGCAGTATTTT CASSLTGGTTDTQYF
NA TRBJ2-5 TRBV10-3 NA TGTGCCATCAGTGGGCCCACTCAAGAGACCCAGTACTTC CAISGPTQETQYF
once TRBJ2-5 TRBV11-2 TRBD2 TGTGCCAGCAGCTTAGATAGGGCTAGCGGGGGGCAAGAGACCCAGTACTTC CASSLDRASGGQETQYF
NA TRBJ1-5 TRBV19 NA TGTGCCAGTAGCACATCCGGGGGTTATAGCAATCAGCCCCAGCATTTT CASSTSGGYSNQPQHF
NA TRBJ1-5 TRBV7-9 NA TGTGCCAGCAGCTACGGGGCGACCAATCAGCCCCAGCATTTT CASSYGATNQPQHF
NA TRBJ1-4 TRBV5-1 NA TGCGCCAGCAGGTCTTCCGGGGGGGAACTGTTTTTT CASRSSGGELFF
NA TRBJ2-5 TRBV4-2 NA TGTGCCAGCAGCCAAGATTGGAGGAGCGAGACCCAGTACTTC CASSQDWRSETQYF
NA TRBJ1-5 TRBV7-3 NA TGTGCGGAAGGCAATCAGCCCCAGCATTTT CAEGNQPQHF
NA TRBJ2-3 TRBV7-9 TRBD1 TGTGCCAGCAGCTTGGGACAGGGAACGCAGTATTTT CASSLGQGTQYF
NA TRBJ1-1 TRBV5-4 NA TGTGCCAGCAGCTACGGGACAGAAGCTTTCTTT CASSYGTEAFF
NA TRBJ1-2 TRBV7-9 NA TGTGCCAGCACCAGGTGGGGCGAAGGCTACACCTTC CASTRWGEGYTF
NA TRBJ1-5 TRBV30 NA TGTGCCTGGAGTGGGGGGTTGGGTCAGCCCCAGCATTTT CAWSGGLGQPQHF